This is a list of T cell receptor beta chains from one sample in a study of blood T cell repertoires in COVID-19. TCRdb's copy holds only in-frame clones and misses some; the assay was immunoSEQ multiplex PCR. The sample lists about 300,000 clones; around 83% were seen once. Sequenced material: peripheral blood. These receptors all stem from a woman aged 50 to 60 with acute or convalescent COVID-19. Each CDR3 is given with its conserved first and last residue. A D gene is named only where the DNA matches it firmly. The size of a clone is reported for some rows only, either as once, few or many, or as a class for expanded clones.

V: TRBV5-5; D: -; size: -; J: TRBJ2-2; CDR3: CASSLGWTRLAGELFF
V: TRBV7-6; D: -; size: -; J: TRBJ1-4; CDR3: CASSLASGGNEKLFF
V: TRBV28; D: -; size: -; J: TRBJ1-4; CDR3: CASSADSATNEKLFF
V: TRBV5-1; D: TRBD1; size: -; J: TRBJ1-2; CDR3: CASSLSTGGSAYGYTF
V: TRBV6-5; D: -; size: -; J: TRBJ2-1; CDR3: CASTEGSGAYNEQFF
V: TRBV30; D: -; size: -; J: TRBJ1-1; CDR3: CACTRRGRFAEAFF
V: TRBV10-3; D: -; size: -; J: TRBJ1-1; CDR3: CAISESNGVNTEAFF
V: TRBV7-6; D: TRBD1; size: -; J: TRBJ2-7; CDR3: CASSLEGDRANNEQYF
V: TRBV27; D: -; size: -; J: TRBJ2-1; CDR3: CASTLGSSAYNEQFF
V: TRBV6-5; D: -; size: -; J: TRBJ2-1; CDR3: CASFQSGEQFF
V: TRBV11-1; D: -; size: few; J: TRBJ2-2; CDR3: CASSSAVGELFF
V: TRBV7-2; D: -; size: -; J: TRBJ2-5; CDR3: CASSPPRDTQKLNF
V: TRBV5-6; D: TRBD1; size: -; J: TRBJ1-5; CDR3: CASSLGTGSNQPQHF
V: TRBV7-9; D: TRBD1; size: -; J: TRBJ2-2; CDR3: CASSLGQGIRNTGELFF
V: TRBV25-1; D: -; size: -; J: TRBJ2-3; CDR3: CASSEAVGTDTQYF
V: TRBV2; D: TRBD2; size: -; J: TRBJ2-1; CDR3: CASRPTRGGNNEQFF
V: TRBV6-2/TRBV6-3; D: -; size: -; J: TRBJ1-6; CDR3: CASSYSRGKGPLHF
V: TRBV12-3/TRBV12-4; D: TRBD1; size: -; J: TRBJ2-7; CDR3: CATGQGSYEQYF
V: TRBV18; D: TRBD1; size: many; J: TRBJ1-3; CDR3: CASSRTGVEDTIYF
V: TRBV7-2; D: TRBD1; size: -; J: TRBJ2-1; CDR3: CASSRPTGNEQFF
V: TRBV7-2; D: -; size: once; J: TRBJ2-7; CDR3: CASSPTGHTRYEQYF
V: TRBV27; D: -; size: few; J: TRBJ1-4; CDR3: CASSSSRTNEKLFF
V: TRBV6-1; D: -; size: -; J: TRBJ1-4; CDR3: CASSDEGRPNEKLFF
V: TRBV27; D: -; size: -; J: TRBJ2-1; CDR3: CASSIWQTGSSYNEQFF
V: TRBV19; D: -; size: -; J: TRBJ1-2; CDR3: CASTPLGADGYTF
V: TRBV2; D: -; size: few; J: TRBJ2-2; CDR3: CASSPQGYTGELFF
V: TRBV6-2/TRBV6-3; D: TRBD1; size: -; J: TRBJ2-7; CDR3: CASSFPGQGDFEQYF
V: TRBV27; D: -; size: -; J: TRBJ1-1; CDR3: CASSSPHDGDTEAFF
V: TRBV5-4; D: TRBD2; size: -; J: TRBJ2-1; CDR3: CASTSGDLYNEQFF
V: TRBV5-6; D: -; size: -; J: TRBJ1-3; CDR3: CASTRGNGNTIYF
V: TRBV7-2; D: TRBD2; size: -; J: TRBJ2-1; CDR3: CASSPRLAGLYNEQFF
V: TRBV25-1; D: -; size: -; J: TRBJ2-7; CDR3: CASSGTRASYEQYF
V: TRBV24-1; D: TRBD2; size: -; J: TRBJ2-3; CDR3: CATGGGATDTQYF
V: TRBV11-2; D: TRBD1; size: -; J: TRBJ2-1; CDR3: CASSLTGETYNEQFF
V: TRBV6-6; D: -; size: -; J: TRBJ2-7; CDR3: CASSSTQGQGYEQYF
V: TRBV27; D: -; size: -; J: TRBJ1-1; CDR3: CASSLGARGSEAFF
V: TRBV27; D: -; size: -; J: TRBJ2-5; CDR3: CATAKMREETQYF
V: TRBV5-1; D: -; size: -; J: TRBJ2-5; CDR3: CASGGGETQYF
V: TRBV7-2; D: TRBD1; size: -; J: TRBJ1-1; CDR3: CASSLQGADTEAFF
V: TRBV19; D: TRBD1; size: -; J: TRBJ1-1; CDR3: CASSSNRGRGTEAFF
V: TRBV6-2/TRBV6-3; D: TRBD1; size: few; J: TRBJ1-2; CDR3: CASSRRGTASNYGYTF
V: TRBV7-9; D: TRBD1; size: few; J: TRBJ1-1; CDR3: CASKLRTGVNTEAFF
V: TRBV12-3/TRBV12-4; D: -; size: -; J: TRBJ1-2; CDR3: CASSFSSNYGYTF
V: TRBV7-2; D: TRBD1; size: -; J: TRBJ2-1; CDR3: CASSVNRGRDEQFF
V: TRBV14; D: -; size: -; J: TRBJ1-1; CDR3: CASSQGGYTEAFF
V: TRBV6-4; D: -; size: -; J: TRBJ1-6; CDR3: CASSAAGYNSPLHF
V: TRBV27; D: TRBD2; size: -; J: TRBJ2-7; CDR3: CARESGLAIYEQYF
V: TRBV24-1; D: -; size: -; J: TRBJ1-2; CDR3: CATSETEYYGYTF